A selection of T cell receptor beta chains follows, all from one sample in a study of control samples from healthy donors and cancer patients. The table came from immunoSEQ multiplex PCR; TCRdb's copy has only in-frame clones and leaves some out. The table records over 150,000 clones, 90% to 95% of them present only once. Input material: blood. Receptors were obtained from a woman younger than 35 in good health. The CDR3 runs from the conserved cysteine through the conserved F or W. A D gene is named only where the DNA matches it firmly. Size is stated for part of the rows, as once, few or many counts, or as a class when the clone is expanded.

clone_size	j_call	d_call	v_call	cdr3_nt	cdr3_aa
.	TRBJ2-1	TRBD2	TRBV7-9	TGTGCCAGCAGCCCCTTAGCGGGGGAACCCAATGAGCAGTTCTTC	CASSPLAGEPNEQFF
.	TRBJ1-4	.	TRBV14	TGTGCCAGCAGCCAAGATTGGCCACATACTAATGAAAAACTGTTTTTT	CASSQDWPHTNEKLFF
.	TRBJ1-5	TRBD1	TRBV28	TGTGCCAGCAGTTTGGGACAGGGGGTGCAGCCCCAGCATTTT	CASSLGQGVQPQHF
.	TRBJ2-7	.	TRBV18	TGTGCCAGCTCACCCAACTCCTACGAGCAGTACTTC	CASSPNSYEQYF
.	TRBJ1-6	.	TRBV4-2	TGTGCCAGCAGCCAGTCCAGGTATAATTCACCCCTCCACTTT	CASSQSRYNSPLHF
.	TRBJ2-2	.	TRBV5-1	TGCGCCAGCATGCTACGCCCGAACACCGGGGAGCTGTTTTTT	CASMLRPNTGELFF
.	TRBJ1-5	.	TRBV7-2	TGTGCCAGCAGCTCGATCGGCGGGAGGCAGCCCCAGCATTTT	CASSSIGGRQPQHF
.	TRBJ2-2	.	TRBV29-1	TGCAGCGTTGAACGGTGGGGCACCGGGGAGCTGTTTTTT	CSVERWGTGELFF
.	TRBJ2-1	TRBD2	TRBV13	TGTGCCAGCAGCTTACGAGGTAGCGGGACTGAGCAGTTCTTC	CASSLRGSGTEQFF
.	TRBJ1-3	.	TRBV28	TGTGCCAGCAGTTCGACAGGACCCTACTCTGGAAACACCATATATTTT	CASSSTGPYSGNTIYF
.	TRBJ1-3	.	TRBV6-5	TGTGCCAGCAGCCTCGACAGGAACTCTGGAAACACCATATATTTT	CASSLDRNSGNTIYF
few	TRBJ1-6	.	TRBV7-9	TGTGCCAGCAGCTTATCTCCGAGCTCCTATAATTCACCCCTCCACTTT	CASSLSPSSYNSPLHF
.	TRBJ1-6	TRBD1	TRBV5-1	TGCGCCAGCAGCCCCGACAGGGAGAATTCACCCCTCCACTTT	CASSPDRENSPLHF
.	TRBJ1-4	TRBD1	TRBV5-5	TGTGCCAGCAGCTTGGCTCAGGGGGTCACAGAAAAACTGTTTTTT	CASSLAQGVTEKLFF
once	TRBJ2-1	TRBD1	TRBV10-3	TGTGCCATCAGGACAGGGGGCCCTTACAATGAGCAGTTCTTC	CAIRTGGPYNEQFF
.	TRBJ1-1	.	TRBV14	TGTGCCAGCAGCCAAGAGACCGCGAACACTGAAGCTTTCTTT	CASSQETANTEAFF
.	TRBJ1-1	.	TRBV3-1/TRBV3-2	TGTGCCAGCAGCCAAGGCAACAGGCCATCGAACACTGAAGCTTTCTTT	CASSQGNRPSNTEAFF
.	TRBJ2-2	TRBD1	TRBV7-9	TGTGCCAGCAGCACCCTTGGACAGGGTGGGAACACCGGGGAGCTGTTTTTT	CASSTLGQGGNTGELFF
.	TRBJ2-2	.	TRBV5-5	TGTGCCAGCAGCTTGCCTCGGACAACGAACACCGGGGAGCTGTTTTTT	CASSLPRTTNTGELFF
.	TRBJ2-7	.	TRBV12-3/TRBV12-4	TGTGCCAGCAGAAGGGACACCTACGAGCAGTACTTC	CASRRDTYEQYF
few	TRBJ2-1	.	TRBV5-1	TGCGCCAGCAGCTTTGGCAGCTCCAATGAGCAGTTCTTC	CASSFGSSNEQFF
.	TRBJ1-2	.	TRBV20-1	TGCAGTGCTAGGGACCCCCTTTGGACCTTC	CSARDPLWTF
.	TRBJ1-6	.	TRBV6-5	TGTGCCACTCGGACGGCCGGCATATATAATTCACCCCTCCACTTT	CATRTAGIYNSPLHF
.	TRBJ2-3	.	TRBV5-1	TGCGCCAGCAGCTTGGTGGCGGGGTCAAACACAGATACGCAGTATTTT	CASSLVAGSNTDTQYF
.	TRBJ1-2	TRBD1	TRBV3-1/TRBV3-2	TGTGCCAGCAGCGAAGGGGACAGGGTTCGGGGCTACACCTTC	CASSEGDRVRGYTF
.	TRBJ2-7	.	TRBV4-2	TGTGCCAGCAGCCAAGAGACAAGCTCTATGGACGAGCAGTACTTC	CASSQETSSMDEQYF
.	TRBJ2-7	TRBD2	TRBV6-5	TGTGCCAGCAGGACCGGACTAGCGGGACCCTACGAGCAGTACTTC	CASRTGLAGPYEQYF